This entry lists 5 T cell receptor beta chains sequenced from one sample in a study of T cell repertoires in cytomegalovirus infection. One entry per CDR3 protein, called by TCRdb with MiXCR from the reads. The data hold some 450,000 distinct CDR3 sequences, with approximately 32% observed a single time. Sequences were obtained from PBMCs. The receptors derive from a human donor in good health (CMV status not recorded). Some clones in this sample may be carry-over from other donors' samples.

Many counts were recorded for this clonotype. Compared with germline, one end of the junction differs, possibly owing to a read error. J is TRBJ1-1 and V is TRBV12-3 or TRBV12-4, with no clear D. The CDR3 runs 12 residues. The chain's CDR3 is CASSPGDTEAFF. DNA of the CDR3: TGTGCCAGCAGTCCCGGCGACACCGAAGCTTTCTTT.

This clonotype has a handful of counts. The chain combines TRBV6-5 with TRBJ2-1; TRBD2 agrees at 12 bases. CDR1 MNHEY and CDR2 SVGAGI come from the germline V gene. CDR3 length: 15 residues. V was pared by 4 bases and J by 6 bases, with 4 bases of the junction left unmatched. This chain's CDR3 is CASSSLTSGGNEQFF. DNA for the CDR3: TGTGCCAGCAGTTCCCTGACTAGCGGGGGCAATGAGCAGTTCTTC.

This clonotype was seen a few times. This chain connects TRBV4-1 to TRBJ2-1; D remains unclear. Trimming stripped 2 bases from V and 8 bases from J, with 22 bases between. Germline CDR1 and CDR2: MGHRA and YSYEKL. CDR3 size: 17 residues. Here the CDR3 reads CASSQPSNGPVNYEQFF. The CDR3 DNA is TGCGCCAGCAGCCAACCCTCAAACGGACCCGTTAATTATGAGCAGTTCTTC.

This clonotype was detected many times. This sequence joins TRBV7-6 and TRBJ2-7; D is perhaps TRBD2 (5 bases). CDR1 and CDR2 from the germline V gene are SGHVS and FNYEAQ. This CDR3 comprises 13 residues. V was trimmed by 0 bases and J by 5 bases, leaving 8 bases between them. In DNA, the CDR3 is TGTGCCAGCAGCTTAGCGGAGGTGAACGAGCAGTACTTC. Translated, it gives CASSLAEVNEQYF.

The chain has TRBV7-2 and TRBJ2-2, with D unclear. This CDR3 has 13 residues. Trimming removed 3 bases from V and 7 bases from J, with 9 bases in between. CDR1 is SGHTA and CDR2 is FQGNSA in the germline V gene. In nucleotides, the CDR3 is TGTGCCAGCAGCTTGTGGGTCAGCGGGGAGCTGTTTTTT. Translation gives CASSLWVSGELFF.